This T cell receptor beta chain was sequenced for a study of tumor-infiltrating lymphocytes in primary liver carcinoma. Taking about 18-31 mg of unsorted bulk tissue, the authors co-extracted RNA and DNA. To note about this clonotype: At one end the junction does not follow the germline gene, possibly because of a read error.

The CDR3 covers 12 residues. Germline CDR1 and CDR2: SQVTM and ANQGSEA. cDNA specific to TCR beta was made from approximately 500 ng of total RNA, with a constant-region primer employed for priming. Modified slightly, ARM-PCR produced TCR beta libraries over three nested multiplex PCR rounds. The study ran its first two PCR rounds for nine to ten cycles each, using TRBV1-TRBV30 forward primers and a C-beta reverse primer. TCRdb ran MiXCR on the multiplex PCR reads and lists one entry per CDR3 protein. The top ten clones hold around 30% of a sample with 75,000 or so distinct CDR3 sequences, 60% to 75% of them seen once.

The material sequenced was liver tumor tissue from sampling region 4. Subset meaning: tumor region T4, right-lateral pole. The receptor comes from a man aged 35 to 55 with primary liver carcinoma and hepatitis B virus infection. V usage is TRBV29-1 and J usage is TRBJ1-3; no firm D call. The CDR3 DNA reads as TGCGGCGTTGGAGAATCTGGAGACACCATATATTTT. Translation gives CGVGESGDTIYF.